What follows are 7 T cell receptor beta chains derived from one specimen sequenced in a study of Tregs in tolerant kidney transplant recipients. The assay was immunoSEQ multiplex PCR, and TCRdb's table has in-frame clones only and misses some. The sample yields more than 45,000 clones, of which the top ten take up roughly 0.93%. Material: CD4+ T cells from blood, obtained before the transplant. The receptors come from a human donor who received a combined kidney and bone marrow transplant.

A remark on this clone: The CDR3 end lies 3 residues beyond the end of the read and is filled in from the germline J gene. The chain links TRBV20-1 to TRBJ1-1; 7 positions match TRBD1. Unmatched junction bases numbered 3, after V lost 2 bases and J lost 0 bases. The CDR3 runs 14 residues. Germline lookup yields CDR1 DFQATT and CDR2 SNEGSKA (reference sequence). The CDR3 protein is CSARRGQLNTEAFF. The covered CDR3 bases are TGCAGTGCTAGACGGGGACAGTTGAACACTGAA.

CDR3 sequence reads: CASSESFASGNSDTQYF. The CDR3 DNA, read in part, is TGCGCCAGCAGTGAGTCTTTTGCTAGCGGGAACTCAGATACG. The V gene is TRBV10-1, the J gene TRBJ2-3; 9 nucleotides line up with TRBD2. Sequencing ends 3 residues short of the CDR3 end; the germline J gene provides the rest. The germline V gene has CDR1 WNHNN and CDR2 SYGVQD (reference sequence). V lost 0 bases and J lost 4; bases outside the gene matches: 8. The CDR3 runs 17 residues.

About this clone: The read terminates 3 residues before the CDR3 end, so the remaining end is supplied by the germline J gene. The J gene is TRBJ1-5, the V gene TRBV20-1; D is possibly TRBD1 (5 bases). V lost 2 bases and J lost 0, with 8 bases in between. CDR1 is DFQATT and CDR2 is SNEGSKA in the germline V gene (reference sequence). This CDR3 spans 14 amino acids. The part of the CDR3 DNA that was read is TGCAGTGCTAGAAATCAGGGTAGCAATCAGCCC. This sequence encodes CSARNQGSNQP. The complete CDR3 reads CSARNQGSNQPQHF.

Comments on this clone: From the germline J gene comes the end of the CDR3, since the read stops 3 residues before it. This sequence joins TRBV20-1 and TRBJ1-5; D unclear. CDR1 is DFQATT and CDR2 is SNEGSKA in the germline V gene (reference sequence). The length of the CDR3 is 16 residues. The V end was cut by 3 bases, the J end by 0 bases, with 15 bases between. The CDR3: CSASGRSFLSNQPQHF. The part of the CDR3 DNA that was read is TGCAGTGCTAGTGGCAGGTCCTTCCTTAGCAATCAGCCC.

Comment on this clone: The CDR3 end is not reached by the read, which stops 3 residues before it; the germline J gene fills it in. The rearrangement uses TRBV2 and TRBJ1-3, with D possibly matching TRBD1 (5 bases). Looked up from germline, CDR1 is SNHLY and CDR2 is FYNNEI. V was clipped by 4 bases and J by 0 bases, with 16 bases between them. The CDR3 spans 17 residues. The CDR3 DNA, read in part, is TGTGCCAGCAGTGGAGGGACTTCCTTTTCCTCTGGAAACACC. This sequence encodes CASSGGTSFSSGNT. The CDR3 in its entirety is CASSGGTSFSSGNTIYF.

Note on this clone: From the germline J gene comes the end of the CDR3, since the read stops 3 residues before it. V and J are TRBV5-1 and TRBJ1-3; no definite D call. V was pared by 4 bases and J by 1 base, with 12 bases between. Germline lookup yields CDR1 SGHRS and CDR2 YFSETQ. The CDR3 extends over 15 amino acids. The CDR3 here is CASSPWAASGNTIYF. The covered CDR3 bases are TGCGCCAGCAGCCCGTGGGCTGCTTCTGGAAACACC. Full variable domain (rest looked up from reference TRBV5-1 and TRBJ1-3): KAGVTQTPRYLIKTRGQQVTLSCSPISGHRSVSWYQQTPGQGLQFLFEYFSETQRNKGNFPGRFSGRQFSNSRSEMNVSTLELGDSALYLCASSPWAASGNTIYFGEGSWLTVV.

The CDR3 loop reads CASKISGTTDTQYF. Incomplete CDR3 DNA: TGCGCCAGCAAGATCAGCGGGACTACAGATACG. V is TRBV10-2 and J is TRBJ2-3; 7 nucleotides align to TRBD2. Coverage ceases 3 residues before the CDR3 finishes, and the germline J gene fills in the end. Germline lookup yields CDR1 WSHSY and CDR2 SAAADI. The CDR3 covers 14 residues. Unmatched junction bases numbered 7, after V lost 7 bases and J lost 3 bases.